This record covers a single T cell receptor (beta chain). This receptor's antigen is unknown. No qualities accompany the bases; no much larger clone lies one base away. Trimming accounts for 5 bases at V and 4 bases at J, while the number of junction bases matched to no gene is 4. The CDR3 starts with the cysteine, ends with the phenylalanine, and has 14 residues. The CDR3 DNA has 42 bases and is translated from base 1. Taken from the germline V gene (reference sequence), the CDR1 and CDR2 loops are MNHNY and SVGAGI. The record originates from a study of shared clonotypes between healthy human individuals (dated by TCRdb to about 2020). The study in broad terms: A couple of women and a few men aged 18 to 49 years were included in the cohort. Per donor, three plates each were used for CD4 naive and CD4 memory, two for CD8 naive, and one for CD8 memory. To estimate repertoire size and how much clonotypes are shared between individuals, the study performed deep sequencing of blood TCR repertoires from a few healthy adults. Different laboratories and diverse techniques were used to prepare libraries and sequence TCR repertoires, to increase sequencing depth and limit assay-specific biases. Per donor, leukapheresis produced somewhere between about 0.94 and 8.9 billion PBMCs.

For the CD8 naive samples, CD45RO-negative cells were positively selected for CCR7, yielding a CD45RA+CCR7+ population from which TemRA cells were excluded. Donors were healthy HIV-negative adults with no recently reported acute infections or vaccinations. Only Caucasian adults living in Nashville, Tennessee, USA were represented among the donors. Blood was obtained by leukapheresis, after which PBMCs were separated by Ficoll-Histopaque density gradient centrifugation and cryopreserved in liquid nitrogen vapor phase. Purity and quantity of every magnetically sorted T cell population were checked by analytical flow cytometry. From each sorted fraction, genomic DNA was isolated and quantified by UV absorbance on a Nanodrop 2000c. General conclusions and limits of the study: Pairwise subsampling led to the expectation that sequencing depth would affect the degree of clonotype sharing among donors. Clonotypes shared by all four sorted-subset donors showed higher generation probabilities than non-shared clonotypes. Only blood was sampled, and tissue TCR repertoires likely differ from those in blood. The small number of donors limited the genetic and exposure-history diversity represented. Naive subsets generally had larger estimated clonotype richness than memory subsets. Even with the large sequencing depth, rarefaction of the sorted-subset datasets indicated that sequencing was incomplete. Approximately 5% of naive CD4, 3.5% of naive CD8, 2.3% of memory CD4, and approximately 0.4% of memory CD8 clonotypes were shared across several donors.

TCR CDR3 regions were amplified from genomic DNA by multiplex PCR using the deep immunoSEQ assay. Genomic DNA extracted from each cell subset was distributed evenly over all wells of several immunoSEQ 96-well plates, and each plate served as one replicate. For sorted subsets, around 0.2 ug genomic DNA, equal to 25,000 to 35,000 T cell genomes, was loaded into each replicate PCR. Purified libraries were quantified with a Qubit 3.0 fluorometer, sized on a Bioanalyzer 2100, and re-quantified with the KAPA Library Quantification kit. Every immunoSEQ 96-well plate was sequenced on a separate single-read 150-cycle Illumina NextSeq 550 flow cell. The original methods were these. Because the immunoSEQ output included only junctional sequences and no quality scores, the filtering could not be the same as the filtering used for full-length reads. Sequences were annotated with PyIR, a Python wrapper for IgBLAST v1.9, using IMGT germline references to assign V/J genes and CDR3. Reads were filtered out if the reads had weak V/J assignments (E-value above 1e-6), no CDR3, stop codons, out-of-frame junctions, or ambiguous translated residues. V3J clonotypes were defined as sequences sharing the same inferred V gene, J gene, and CDR3 amino acid sequence. To compute the percentage overlap between repertoires, the number of shared unique clonotypes was divided by the size of the smaller repertoire. Repertoire richness was assessed with RTK rarefaction, the Chao1 estimator, and Recon v2.1 estimates of unobserved clonotypes. Generation probabilities were computed with OLGA for all TCRbeta clonotypes obtained by the gDNA method from a handful of donors. TCRdb mirrors the immuneACCESS table, restricted to in-frame sequences. Some clones are absent from its copies; in checked studies, under half trace to an unresolved V gene, and the reason for the others is unknown. Clonal size and the V and J genes are those of that table, whereas D and trimming came from the DNA. Within this sample are roughly 1,800,000 clones, with about 94% of them counted one time only. The ten largest clones take up roughly 1.2% of the sample.

The sample was naive CD8+ T cells sorted from blood. The meaning of the sample's cell subset or site label: CD45RA+CCR7+. Rearrangement joined TRBV6-6 to TRBJ2-7, and 11 bases in between align with TRBD1. This clonotype was sampled from a man aged 18 to 35 in good health. The sequence in DNA is TGTGCCAGCAGTCCCTGGGACAGGGGGTACGAGCAGTACTTC. Translated, this gives CASSPWDRGYEQYF.